These 9 T cell receptor beta chains came from one sample sequenced in a study of cytomegalovirus exposure and HLA in healthy donors (dated by TCRdb to the late 2010s). The library relied on the immunoSEQ multiplex PCR assay. For the multiplex PCR, a mixture combining 60 forward primers for TCR Vbeta segments and 13 reverse primers for TCR Jbeta segments was used. This is the immuneACCESS table as TCRdb keeps it, with only in-frame sequences that have V and J called. A part of the clones is gone; compared with another copy, unresolved V genes explain less than half, and the rest is unexplained. The sample table lists about 120,000 clones, 80% of them with a count of one. The ten most abundant clones make up roughly 9.2% of the sample. The specimen was PBMCs. The origin of the receptors is a female donor in good health and CMV-seropositive.

This chain uses TRBV7-2 with TRBJ1-2; D might be TRBD1 (6 bases). V was pared by 0 bases and J by 3 bases, with 11 bases between. Germline V CDR1 and CDR2: SGHTA, FQGNSA. CDR3 size: 15 residues. The chain's CDR3 is CASSLAEGGDYGYTF. The DNA for the CDR3 is TGTGCCAGCAGCTTAGCGGAAGGGGGGGACTATGGCTACACCTTC.

The genes are TRBV2 and TRBJ2-5; 7 bases map to TRBD2. CDR3 length equals 12 residues. V shed 5 bases and J 4 bases; nucleotides not matched to a gene: 1. Germline V gene lookup returns CDR1 SNHLY and CDR2 FYNNEI. The CDR3 nucleotides read TGTGCCAGCAGTCCGGGGGGAGAGACCCAGTACTTC. This codes for CASSPGGETQYF.

V is TRBV6-5 and J is TRBJ2-7; 10 nucleotides align to TRBD2. V lost 0 bases, J lost 4 bases, and 6 bases stayed unmatched. CDR3 length: 16 amino acids. CDR1 and CDR2 from the germline V gene are MNHEY and SVGAGI. The DNA of the CDR3 is TGTGCCAGCAGTTACTCGAGGCTAGCGGGGGTTTACGAGCAGTACTTC. This gives the protein CASSYSRLAGVYEQYF.

The chain carries TRBV6-9 and TRBJ1-2; D may be TRBD1 (6 bases). The CDR3 contains 15 residues. CDR1 is MNHGY and CDR2 is SVAAGI in the germline V gene. V gave up 1 base and J gave up 0 bases, with 9 bases separating them. The CDR3, as DNA: TGTGCCAGCAGTTATTGGTCAGGGGCTAACTATGGCTACACCTTC. This encodes CASSYWSGANYGYTF.

The J gene is TRBJ2-2, the V gene TRBV19; D not certain. V dropped 2 bases and J dropped 1 base, with 8 bases sitting between them. This CDR3 has 15 residues. The germline V gene has CDR1 LNHDA and CDR2 SQIVND (reference sequence). In DNA form, the CDR3 reads TGTGCCAGTAGTATACTAACTTGGAACACCGGGGAGCTGTTTTTT. It translates to CASSILTWNTGELFF.

V gene TRBV5-4 combines with J gene TRBJ1-6; D possibly corresponds to TRBD1 (5 bases). The ends were cut back, 4 bases at V and 0 bases at J, with 14 bases in the middle. Germline CDR1 is SGHNT and CDR2 is YYREEE (reference sequence). The CDR3 is made up of 17 amino acids. CDR3 coding DNA: TGTGCCAGCAGCCACGGGACTTCAAGCTCCTATAATTCACCCCTCCACTTT. Its protein product is CASSHGTSSSYNSPLHF.

The rearrangement uses TRBV19 and TRBJ2-5; 8 bases align to TRBD1. This CDR3 is 13 amino acids long. Trimming cost V 6 bases and J 5 bases; bases outside gene matches: 5. Germline V gene data show CDR1 as LNHDA and CDR2 as SQIVND (reference sequence). The chain's CDR3 is CASRQGAGETQYF. CDR3 coding DNA: TGTGCCAGTAGGCAGGGGGCTGGGGAGACCCAGTACTTC.

The chain links TRBV2 to TRBJ2-2; a possible D gene is TRBD1 (6 bases). V dropped 4 bases and J dropped 4 bases, with 10 bases sitting between them. The CDR3 is made up of 14 amino acids. Germline lookup yields CDR1 SNHLY and CDR2 FYNNEI. In DNA form, the CDR3 reads TGTGCCAGCAGTGTTTCAGGGGCCACCGGGGAGCTGTTTTTT. Its protein is CASSVSGATGELFF.

This sequence joins TRBV7-8 and TRBJ1-1; D uncertain. Deletions cut 3 bases from V and 2 bases from J, with 10 bases between. CDR1 is SGHVS, CDR2 FQNEAQ, per germline. The CDR3 runs to 14 residues. Here the CDR3 reads CASSFEGGNTEAFF. The CDR3 bases are TGTGCCAGCAGCTTCGAAGGCGGCAACACTGAAGCTTTCTTT.